What follows is one TCR beta chain and its context. This record belongs to a study of blood T cell repertoires in COVID-19. About the study: In each case, the material was cDNA or gDNA derived from T cells, B-cell-depleted T cells, or PBMCs.

Original handling: Reference gene primer amplification gave nucleated cell count estimates. Generated by immunoSEQ multiplex PCR, the TCRdb table keeps only in-frame clones and is missing some. V and J calls and clone size are given by that table; D and trimming were obtained from the DNA. The profile shows about 130,000 clones, about four fifths of them singletons. Trimming took 1 base from V and 2 from J, leaving 11 bases between them. Germline CDR1 SGHTA, CDR2 FQGNSA. The CDR3 sequence is 15 residues long. The TCR comes from a woman aged 25 to 39 who had recovered from COVID-19. The chain is built from TRBV7-2 and TRBJ2-5, with a tentative D call TRBD2 (7 bases). Sequencing was done on a sample of peripheral blood. This CDR3 is CASSLEGRGQETQYF. In DNA, the CDR3 is TGTGCCAGCAGCTTAGAGGGGAGGGGGCAAGAGACCCAGTACTTC.